This T cell receptor (beta chain) was recovered during a study of blood T cell repertoires in COVID-19. Assay used: immunoSEQ multiplex PCR; TCRdb lists only in-frame clones, some missing. The sample holds some 340,000 clones, 75% to 90% seen once. This CDR3 contains 14 residues. Germline CDR1 SGHDN, CDR2 FVKESK. The V gene lost 3 bases and the J gene lost 5 bases, with 13 bases spanning the gap. The chain is built from TRBV14 and TRBJ1-1; possibly TRBD1 for D (5 bases). The specimen sequenced was PBMCs or T cells enriched from blood (not recorded which). The receptor was derived from a woman in her forties or fifties who had recovered from COVID-19. The CDR3: CASSQGGGSTEAFF. As DNA, the CDR3 is TGTGCCAGCAGCCAGGGGGGAGGATCGACTGAAGCTTTCTTT.